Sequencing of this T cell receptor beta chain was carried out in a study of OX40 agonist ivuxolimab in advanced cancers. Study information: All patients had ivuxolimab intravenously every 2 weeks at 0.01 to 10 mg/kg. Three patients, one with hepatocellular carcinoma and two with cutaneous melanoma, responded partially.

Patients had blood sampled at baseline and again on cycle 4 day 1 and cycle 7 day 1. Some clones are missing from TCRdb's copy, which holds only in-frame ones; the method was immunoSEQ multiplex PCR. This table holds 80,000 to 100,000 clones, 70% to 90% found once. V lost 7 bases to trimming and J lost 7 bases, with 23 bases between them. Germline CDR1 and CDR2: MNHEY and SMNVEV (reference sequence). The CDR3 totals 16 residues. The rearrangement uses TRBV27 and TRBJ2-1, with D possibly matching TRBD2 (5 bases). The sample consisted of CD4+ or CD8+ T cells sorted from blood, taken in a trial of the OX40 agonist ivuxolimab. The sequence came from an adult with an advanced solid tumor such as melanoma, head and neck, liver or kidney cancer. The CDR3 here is CASTRLVSGRSNEQFF. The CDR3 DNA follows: TGTGCCAGCACCCGGTTGGTGAGCGGAAGATCGAATGAGCAGTTCTTC.